What follows describes a single T cell receptor beta chain. Its antigen is currently unknown. This specimen comes from a study of a mutant IDH1 vaccine in newly diagnosed glioma. Whole-study context: Before enrollment, the patients had been treated with radiotherapy alone, temozolomide alone, or both together. Most of them had received both.

Study-wide results and caveats: Pseudoprogression showed no apparent link to changes in top peripheral T cell clonotypes.

Assay used: immunoSEQ multiplex PCR; TCRdb lists only in-frame clones, some missing. The sample lists 50,000 to 70,000 clones; 85% to 90% were seen once. Time point noted: week 23, last vaccination. A single vaccine dose contained 300 ug of mutant IDH1 20-mer peptide, and topical imiquimod was used with it. The receptor comes from a man aged 35 to 55 with glioma. The material was PBMCs, obtained from a glioma patient whose treatment included an IDH1 peptide vaccine.

The CDR3 DNA is TGTGCCAGCAGCCGAGCCGAGGGGGCGAACTCCTACGAGCAGTACTTC. Amino acids: CASSRAEGANSYEQYF. This chain joins TRBV7-9 and TRBJ2-7; 7 bases agree with TRBD1. The V segment lost 5 bases and the J segment 0 bases; nucleotides outside the gene matches: 10. Germline V gives CDR1 SEHNR, CDR2 FQNEAQ (reference sequence). The CDR3 totals 16 residues.